This entry is about one T cell receptor beta chain. Original data processing: How many nucleated cells were present was estimated from reference gene primer amplification. This table comes from immunoSEQ multiplex PCR, and its TCRdb copy is limited to in-frame clones, with some not included. V, J and clone size reflect that table, while D and trimming were determined from the DNA. Among a few hundred thousand clones listed, 88% were seen once. The data derive from a study of blood T cell repertoires in COVID-19. Trimming removed 2 bases at V and 7 bases at J, with 6 bases between. The CDR3 totals 11 residues. CDR1 SQVTM and CDR2 ANQGSEA come from the germline V gene. What the recovered Cohort 3 donors had was two negative PCRs, clearance, or symptom resolution.

Sequenced sample: PBMCs or T cells enriched from blood (not recorded which). This chain joins TRBV29-1 and TRBJ2-1, with no clear D. This clonotype originated in a woman between 35 and 50 years old who had recovered from COVID-19. The CDR3 loop is CSVEWQNEQFF. The CDR3 coding sequence is TGCAGCGTTGAATGGCAGAATGAGCAGTTCTTC.